This T cell receptor beta chain was retrieved from a study of response to subunit inactivated influenza vaccine. Study-wide results and caveats: Authors suggested each seasonal influenza vaccination recruits few new T cells.

TCRdb processed the RT-PCR reads anew with MiXCR; each CDR3 protein has one entry. The repertoire has roughly 760,000 distinct CDR3 sequences, around 20% of them found once; the top ten carry roughly a tenth. V shed 4 bases, J shed 5 bases, and the junction held 9 bases outside the gene matches. Germline assignment: CDR1 ENHRY and CDR2 SYGVKD. The CDR3 loop spans 15 amino acids. This clonotype was recorded a few times. The antigen remains unidentified. This clonotype was obtained from a man between 50 and 59 years old who received an inactivated influenza vaccine. The chain links TRBV10-3 to TRBJ2-5, with TRBD2 identical over 8 bases. Material: PBMCs from blood, obtained more than 4 days after vaccination. The CDR3 DNA reads TGTGCCATCAGTGTCACTAGCGGCATGGGGGAGACCCAGTACTTC. Residues: CAISVTSGMGETQYF.